These 7 T cell receptor beta chains were sequenced from one sample in a study of cytomegalovirus exposure and HLA in healthy donors. Primers for the PCR totalled 60 Vbeta and 13 Jbeta. TCRdb's table, derived via immunoSEQ multiplex PCR, lists solely in-frame clones and lacks some. This sample carries about 170,000 clones, over 70% of them seen once, and the ten largest clones take around 3%. Source material: PBMCs. The origin of the receptors is a female donor in good health and CMV-seronegative.

The chain uses TRBV18 and TRBJ1-6, with D unclear. The CDR3 totals 14 residues. The V end was cut by 0 bases, the J end by 6 bases, with 6 bases between. The germline V gene encodes CDR1 KGHSH and CDR2 LQKENI. The CDR3 bases are TGTGCCAGCTCACCACCAGGAGCTAATTCACCCCTCCACTTT. Translated, it gives CASSPPGANSPLHF.

The rearrangement joins TRBV18 to TRBJ2-5, with D possibly TRBD2 on 6 matching bases. This CDR3 contains 15 residues. From germline, CDR1 is KGHSH and CDR2 LQKENI. With 2 bases removed from V and 4 bases from J, the gap between germline ends came to 14 bases. The CDR3 loop reads CASSPAGIARETQYF. The CDR3 DNA reads TGTGCCAGCTCACCAGCGGGAATTGCTCGAGAGACCCAGTACTTC.

The genes are TRBV28 and TRBJ1-5, with D tentatively TRBD1 (5 bases). This CDR3 comprises 14 residues. Germline V gives CDR1 MDHEN, CDR2 SYDVKM. V was pared by 3 bases and J by 7 bases, with 13 bases between. Here the CDR3 reads CASSFQGFRQPQHF. CDR3 bases: TGTGCCAGCAGTTTCCAGGGTTTTAGGCAGCCCCAGCATTTT.

This chain connects TRBV6-6 to TRBJ2-1; 11 nucleotides match TRBD2. In germline, CDR1 is MNHNY, CDR2 SVGAGI (reference sequence). V trimming: 5 bases; J trimming: 6 bases; junction bases outside the gene matches: 6. The CDR3 has 15 amino acids. The CDR3 DNA reads as TGTGCCAGCAGTCAATCTAGCGGGGGGTCCAATGAGCAGTTCTTC. It yields the protein CASSQSSGGSNEQFF.

This clone was detected only once. V and J are TRBV6-1 and TRBJ1-2, with D possibly being TRBD1 (6 bases). With 2 bases removed from V and 0 bases from J, the gap between germline ends came to 16 bases. The CDR3 covers 17 residues. Germline V gene data show CDR1 as MNHNS and CDR2 as SASEGT. This chain's CDR3 is CASSEMWTVLANYGYTF. CDR3 DNA: TGTGCCAGCAGTGAAATGTGGACAGTTTTAGCTAACTATGGCTACACCTTC.

The V call is TRBV30, the J call TRBJ2-1; 9 bases fit TRBD1. V gave up 0 bases and J gave up 15 bases; unmatched junction bases: 9. This CDR3 spans 13 amino acids. Germline lookup yields CDR1 GTSNPN and CDR2 SVGIG (reference sequence). CDR3 nucleotide sequence: TGTGCCTGGAGTGTACAGGGGGCAGGTAGGAGGTTCTTC. The encoded protein is CAWSVQGAGRRFF.

This clone was picked up a small number of times. This rearrangement joins TRBV6-1 to TRBJ1-2; TRBD1 is a possible D gene (5 bases). CDR3 length: 15 residues. The germline V and J ends were trimmed by 6 bases and 8 bases, with 22 bases remaining between them. Germline values: CDR1 MNHNS, CDR2 SASEGT. The CDR3 DNA is TGTGCCAGCAGCTACCAAACAGGCACCTCTGGCGGCTACACCTTC. Amino acids: CASSYQTGTSGGYTF.